The TCR beta chain under discussion was sequenced for a study of CD4 T cells in relation to SARS-CoV-2 and coronaviruses. J gave up 2 bases and V 4 bases, and 4 bases lay outside the gene matches. This CDR3 is 16 amino acids long. Germline CDR1 and CDR2: SGHAT and FQNNGV. The assay was immunoSEQ multiplex PCR, and TCRdb's table has in-frame clones only and misses some. Of around 54,000 clones listed, about 91% are singletons. This clonotype originated in an adult with COVID-19. The chain has TRBV11-2 and TRBJ2-3; 12 nucleotides align to TRBD2. The sample taken for sequencing was naive CD4+ T cells from PBMCs. As for subset: naive CD4+ T cells isolated by negative enrichment. The chain's CDR3 is CASSWGTSGFTDTQYF. The CDR3 nucleotides are TGTGCCAGCAGCTGGGGGACTAGCGGGTTCACAGATACGCAGTATTTT.